This passage covers 27 T cell receptor beta chains from one sample sequenced in a study of radiotherapy plus CTLA-4 blockade in lung cancer. TCRdb's copy holds only in-frame clones and misses some; the assay was immunoSEQ multiplex PCR. Altogether around 44,000 clones are present, approximately 86% being singletons, with the ten largest covering 15% to 20%. Sequencing was performed on peripheral blood, taken from a patient treated with radiotherapy plus ipilimumab. The receptors originated from a human donor with non-small cell lung cancer that progressed on radiotherapy plus ipilimumab. Some clones in this sample may be carry-over from other donors' samples.

The chain employs TRBV11-3 and TRBJ2-3; D perhaps matches TRBD2 (6 bases). V was clipped by 0 bases and J by 6 bases, with 7 bases between them. Germline values: CDR1 SGHNT, CDR2 YENEEA. The CDR3 has 13 amino acids. The CDR3 sequence is CASSLDGGDTQYF. CDR3 coding DNA: TGTGCCAGCAGCTTAGACGGGGGTGATACGCAGTATTTT.

The chain combines TRBV28 with TRBJ2-7; TRBD2 matches 10 bases. The trim removed 8 bases at V and 0 bases at J, leaving 7 bases unmatched. This CDR3 region has 15 residues. The germline V gene has CDR1 MDHEN and CDR2 SYDVKM. CDR3 loop: CASGRAGGSSYEQYF. For the CDR3, the DNA is TGTGCCAGCGGACGAGCGGGGGGGAGCTCCTACGAGCAGTACTTC. Full variable domain (outside the CDR3, taken from reference TRBV28 and TRBJ2-7): DVKVTQSSRYLVKRTGEKVFLECVQDMDHENMFWYRQDPGLGLRLIYFSYDVKMKEKGDIPEGYSVSREKKERFSLILESASTNQTSMYLCASGRAGGSSYEQYFGPGTRLTVT.

This chain links TRBV29-1 with TRBJ2-7; D possibly corresponds to TRBD1 (6 bases). This CDR3 is built from 14 residues. Germline CDR1 reads SQVTM; CDR2 reads ANQGSEA. Trimming took off 1 base at V and 6 bases at J, with 16 bases between the two ends. CDR3 amino acids: CSVEVQGRSGEQYF. CDR3 DNA: TGCAGCGTTGAAGTCCAGGGGAGATCTGGCGAGCAGTACTTC.

V is TRBV4-2 and J is TRBJ2-2; 11 bases are shared with TRBD2. CDR1 is LGHNA and CDR2 is YNFKEQ in the germline V gene. V lost 1 base, J lost 4 bases, and 2 bases stayed unmatched. The CDR3 totals 16 residues. The CDR3 here is CASSQATSGATGELFF. In DNA, the CDR3 is TGTGCCAGCAGCCAAGCGACTAGCGGGGCCACCGGGGAGCTGTTTTTT.

The genes are TRBV5-4 and TRBJ2-5; TRBD2 matches 7 bases. Trimming removed 0 bases from V and 11 bases from J; junction bases left unmatched: 1. Germline lookup yields CDR1 SGHNT and CDR2 YYREEE (reference sequence). This CDR3 comprises 11 residues. This CDR3 reads CASSLGEGQYF. DNA for the CDR3: TGTGCCAGCAGCTTGGGGGAGGGGCAGTACTTC. Drawing the rest from reference TRBV5-4 and TRBJ2-5, the complete variable domain is ETGVTQSPTHLIKTRGQQVTLRCSSQSGHNTVSWYQQALGQGPQFIFQYYREEENGRGNFPPRFSGLQFPNYSSELNVNALELDDSALYLCASSLGEGQYFGPGTRLLVL.

This chain connects TRBV4-1 to TRBJ1-6, with TRBD1 matching over 7 bases. Germline lookup yields CDR1 MGHRA and CDR2 YSYEKL. The CDR3 totals 16 residues. Trimming took 8 bases from V and 9 from J; bases not matched to a gene: 16. The CDR3 coding sequence is TGCGCCAGCTCCCGTACAGGGGTGTCCTTTCGTTCACCCCTCCACTTT. Translation: CASSRTGVSFRSPLHF.

The gene calls are TRBV28 and TRBJ1-5; 8 bases agree with TRBD1. V was pared by 8 bases and J by 6 bases, with 6 bases of the junction left unmatched. This CDR3 has 13 residues. Germline lookup yields CDR1 MDHEN and CDR2 SYDVKM. CDR3 in amino acids: CASRGQGFQPQHF. Written as DNA, the CDR3 is TGTGCCAGCCGTGGACAGGGCTTTCAGCCCCAGCATTTT.

The chain is built from TRBV6-5 and TRBJ2-1; D perhaps matches TRBD2 (6 bases). The germline CDR1 and CDR2 sequences are MNHEY and SVGAGI. The CDR3 length is 14 residues. Deletions cut 3 bases from V and 5 bases from J, with 11 bases between. The CDR3 spells CASSYIGSHNEQFF. DNA for the CDR3: TGTGCCAGCAGTTATATCGGGAGTCACAATGAGCAGTTCTTC.

The chain links TRBV5-1 to TRBJ2-5; TRBD2 aligns across 7 bases. This CDR3 has 16 amino acids. Germline V gene data show CDR1 as SGHRS and CDR2 as YFSETQ. Trimming at V came to 3 bases and at J to 2 bases, leaving 10 bases not matched to a gene. The CDR3 here is CASSSPLTGGQETQYF. The CDR3 bases are TGCGCCAGCAGCTCGCCTTTGACGGGAGGACAAGAGACCCAGTACTTC.

This chain uses TRBV7-8 with TRBJ1-6; the match to TRBD1 covers 9 bases. Germline V gene lookup returns CDR1 SGHVS and CDR2 FQNEAQ. This CDR3 region has 16 residues. V was clipped by 5 bases and J by 7 bases; unmatched bases: 9. The CDR3, as DNA: TGTGCCAGCAGCCCCACAGGGGGCGCGCGGAATTCACCCCTCCACTTT. This codes for CASSPTGGARNSPLHF.

The chain links TRBV11-1 to TRBJ2-1; D is perhaps TRBD2 (5 bases). V lost 1 base to trimming and J lost 7 bases, with 5 bases between them. This CDR3 contains 12 residues. CDR1 is SGHAT and CDR2 is FQDESV in the germline V gene (reference sequence). CDR3 loop: CASSLGENEQFF. CDR3 nucleotides: TGTGCCAGCAGCTTAGGGGAGAATGAGCAGTTCTTC.

This CDR3 reads CASSEELYRGVNEKLFF. In DNA form, the CDR3 reads TGTGCCAGCAGCGAGGAACTATACAGGGGTGTTAATGAAAAACTGTTTTTT. The gene calls are TRBV5-8 and TRBJ1-4; 7 bases are a match to TRBD1. The germline V gene encodes CDR1 SGHTS and CDR2 YDEGEE. The ends lost 4 bases at V and 4 bases at J; junction bases unmatched: 13. CDR3 length: 17 residues.

The chain has TRBV7-2 and TRBJ2-1, with 10 bases that match TRBD2. Trimming removed 5 bases from V and 9 bases from J; junction bases left unmatched: 7. The CDR3 covers 14 residues. CDR1 and CDR2 (germline): SGHTA, FQGNSA. The CDR3 is CASSGSGGGREQFF. The CDR3 DNA reads as TGTGCCAGCAGCGGGAGCGGGGGGGGGCGTGAGCAGTTCTTC.

The V gene is TRBV5-1, the J gene TRBJ1-3; D ambiguous. The germline CDR1 and CDR2 sequences are SGHRS and YFSETQ. V lost 4 bases, J lost 0 bases, and 14 bases lay in between. The CDR3 is made up of 16 amino acids. The DNA of the CDR3 is TGCGCCAGCAGCGCACAGATATTCGGCTCTGGAAACACCATATATTTT. Protein product: CASSAQIFGSGNTIYF.

This clone has only a few counts. The chain joins TRBV30 to TRBJ2-7, with 8 bases fitting TRBD1. Looked up from germline, CDR1 is GTSNPN and CDR2 is SVGIG (reference sequence). J gave up 6 bases and V 3 bases, and 7 bases lay outside the gene matches. This CDR3 contains 13 residues. The CDR3 DNA sequence: TGTGCCTGGAGCCGGGACAGGCAAGCCGAGCAGTACTTC. It codes for CAWSRDRQAEQYF.

This sequence joins TRBV6-4 and TRBJ2-3, with D unclear. Germline V gives CDR1 MRHNA, CDR2 SNTAGT. The CDR3 loop spans 14 amino acids. The V end was cut by 0 bases, the J end by 2 bases, with 6 bases between. This CDR3 reads CASSDSPYTDTQYF. Here the CDR3 DNA reads TGTGCCAGCAGTGACTCTCCTTACACAGATACGCAGTATTTT.

The chain combines TRBV2 with TRBJ1-3; 7 nucleotides match TRBD1. The germline CDR1 and CDR2 sequences are SNHLY and FYNNEI. V gave up 6 bases and J gave up 4 bases; unmatched junction bases: 6. CDR3 length: 14 residues. Here the CDR3 reads CASRDRFSGNTIYF. The CDR3 nucleotides read TGTGCCAGCAGGGACAGGTTTTCGGGAAACACCATATATTTT. The variable domain in full, completed from reference TRBV2 and TRBJ1-3, reads EPEVTQTPSHQVTQMGQEVILRCVPISNHLYFYWYRQILGQKVEFLVSFYNNEISEKSEIFDDQFSVERPDGSNFTLKIRSTKLEDSAMYFCASRDRFSGNTIYFGEGSWLTVV.

The chain couples TRBV6-5 to TRBJ1-2; D gene uncertain. Per germline, CDR1 MNHEY and CDR2 SVGAGI. Deletions cut 0 bases from V and 2 bases from J, with 7 bases between. The CDR3 contains 14 residues. CDR3 amino acids: CASSYSRRNYGYTF. The CDR3 coding sequence is TGTGCCAGCAGTTACTCGCGGAGAAACTATGGCTACACCTTC.

In its sample, this clone ranks as medium-sized. The rearrangement links TRBV9 to TRBJ1-2, with D possibly TRBD1 on 6 matching bases. The germline CDR1 and CDR2 sequences are SGDLS and YYNGEE. Trimming removed 4 bases at V and 4 bases at J, with 17 bases between. The CDR3 length is 15 residues. The CDR3: CASSPRTETIYGYTF. The CDR3 bases are TGTGCCAGCAGCCCCCGGACAGAAACCATCTATGGCTACACCTTC.

The chain recombines TRBV5-1 with TRBJ2-7, with D tentatively TRBD2 (6 bases). The CDR3 is made up of 15 amino acids. V lost 6 bases and J 3 bases, leaving 19 bases between the germline ends. In germline, CDR1 is SGHRS, CDR2 YFSETQ. Written as DNA, the CDR3 is TGCGCCAGCAACCGAGACCCGGGACTTCTCTACGAGCAGTACTTC. This gives the protein CASNRDPGLLYEQYF.

V gene TRBV12-5 combines with J gene TRBJ2-1; TRBD1 might be the D (5 bases). CDR3 length equals 14 residues. In germline, CDR1 is LGHNT, CDR2 FRNRAP. Trimming stripped 2 bases from V and 5 bases from J, with 10 bases between. CDR3 coding DNA: TGTGCTAGTGGTTTGTGGACAAAAAACAATGAGCAGTTCTTC. It specifies CASGLWTKNNEQFF.

The V and J genes are TRBV28 and TRBJ2-1; possibly TRBD1 for D (6 bases). V was cut by 5 bases and J by 6 bases, with 23 bases left in between. This CDR3 is built from 17 residues. Germline V CDR1 and CDR2: MDHEN, SYDVKM. The CDR3 DNA is TGTGCCAGCAGTGACCGGACAGTCTCCCCGAGCGGCAATGAGCAGTTCTTC. It codes for CASSDRTVSPSGNEQFF. Variable domain in full (rest from reference TRBV28 and TRBJ2-1): DVKVTQSSRYLVKRTGEKVFLECVQDMDHENMFWYRQDPGLGLRLIYFSYDVKMKEKGDIPEGYSVSREKKERFSLILESASTNQTSMYLCASSDRTVSPSGNEQFFGPGTRLTVL.

The chain carries TRBV20-1 and TRBJ2-1, with D perhaps matching TRBD2 (6 bases). The CDR3 length is 11 residues. Between the trimmed V and J ends, which lost 5 bases and 10 bases, there was a span of 12 bases. CDR1 DFQATT and CDR2 SNEGSKA come from the germline V gene (reference sequence). The CDR3 sequence: CSADRGGEQFF. CDR3 nucleotides: TGCAGTGCTGATCGCGGAGGGGAGCAGTTCTTC.

The rearrangement links TRBV29-1 to TRBJ1-1; no firm D call. Germline V gene data show CDR1 as SQVTM and CDR2 as ANQGSEA. The CDR3 spans 14 residues. V was trimmed by 4 bases and J by 1 base, leaving 13 bases between them. The DNA for the CDR3 is TGCAGCGTTGCTTCCGGGTTTGCGAACACTGAAGCTTTCTTT. Encoded protein: CSVASGFANTEAFF.

The chain links TRBV18 to TRBJ1-2, with D uncertain. The CDR3 consists of 11 residues. V lost 3 bases and J 7 bases, leaving 6 bases between the germline ends. The germline V gene has CDR1 KGHSH and CDR2 LQKENI. Here the CDR3 reads CASSPGGGYTF. CDR3 in DNA: TGTGCCAGCTCACCCGGAGGTGGCTACACCTTC.

The chain links TRBV15 to TRBJ2-2; possibly TRBD1 for D (5 bases). This CDR3 region has 15 residues. Germline V CDR1 and CDR2: LNHNV, YYDKDF (reference sequence). V lost 1 base and J lost 6, with 12 bases in between. DNA of the CDR3: TGTGCCACCAGCAGAGTTCAGGGAAGCCCCGGGGAGCTGTTTTTT. Translated, it gives CATSRVQGSPGELFF.

The chain couples TRBV9 to TRBJ2-1; possibly TRBD1 for D (6 bases). Trimming removed 3 bases at V and 15 bases at J, with 16 bases between. CDR3 size: 12 residues. Germline V gives CDR1 SGDLS, CDR2 YYNGEE. The CDR3 region has the DNA TGTGCCAGCAGCGGCCGGGACAAAGAAATGTTCTTC. The encoded protein is CASSGRDKEMFF.